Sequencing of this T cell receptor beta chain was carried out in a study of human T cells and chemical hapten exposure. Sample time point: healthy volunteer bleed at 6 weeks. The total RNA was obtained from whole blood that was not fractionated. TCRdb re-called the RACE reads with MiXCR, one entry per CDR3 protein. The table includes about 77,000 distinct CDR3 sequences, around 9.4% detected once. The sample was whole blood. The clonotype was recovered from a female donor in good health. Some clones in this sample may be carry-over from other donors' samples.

The CDR3 protein is CSAPQMVGGPIKNIQYF. For the CDR3, the DNA is TGCAGTGCTCCACAGATGGTGGGGGGGCCGATAAAAAACATTCAGTACTTC. The V and J genes are TRBV20-1 and TRBJ2-4; D is perhaps TRBD2 (7 bases). The germline V gene has CDR1 DFQATT and CDR2 SNEGSKA (reference sequence). The CDR3 is 17 residues long. V was pared by 5 bases and J by 4 bases, with 24 bases between.